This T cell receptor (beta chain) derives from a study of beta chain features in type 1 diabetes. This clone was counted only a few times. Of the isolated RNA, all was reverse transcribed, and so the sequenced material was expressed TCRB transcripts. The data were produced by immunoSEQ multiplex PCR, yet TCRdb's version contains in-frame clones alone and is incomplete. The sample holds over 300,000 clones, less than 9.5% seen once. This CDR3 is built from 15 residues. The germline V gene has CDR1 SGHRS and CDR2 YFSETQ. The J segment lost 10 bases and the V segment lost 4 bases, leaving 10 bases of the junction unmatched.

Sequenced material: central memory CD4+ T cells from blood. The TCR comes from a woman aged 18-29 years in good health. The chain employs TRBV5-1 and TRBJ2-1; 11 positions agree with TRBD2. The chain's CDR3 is CASSELAGEFIEQFF. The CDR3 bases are TGCGCCAGCAGCGAACTAGCGGGGGAGTTCATCGAGCAGTTCTTC.